These 7 T cell receptor beta chains were all obtained from the same sample, sequenced in a study of cytomegalovirus exposure and HLA in healthy donors. This PCR relied on a set of 60 Vbeta primers and 13 Jbeta primers. Method: immunoSEQ multiplex PCR; TCRdb's copy keeps in-frame clones and lacks some. The table includes 100,000 to 150,000 clones, approximately 78% detected once. Sequencing was performed on PBMCs. The receptors were gathered from a woman aged 40 to 55 in good health and CMV-seronegative.

This chain uses TRBV5-6 with TRBJ2-7, with D maybe TRBD1 (6 bases). V lost 4 bases and J 1 base, leaving 9 bases between the germline ends. CDR1 and CDR2 from the germline V gene are SGHDT and YYEEEE. The CDR3 totals 13 residues. CDR3 region: CASSPGQSYEQYF. Written as DNA, the CDR3 is TGTGCCAGCAGCCCTGGACAGTCCTACGAGCAGTACTTC.

The gene calls are TRBV20-1 and TRBJ2-3; possibly TRBD1 for D (5 bases). Looked up from germline, CDR1 is DFQATT and CDR2 is SNEGSKA (reference sequence). This CDR3 comprises 10 residues. Trimming pared 5 bases from V and 5 bases from J, leaving 5 bases between. DNA of the CDR3: TGCAGTGCTCAGGGAGATACGCAGTATTTT. Encoded protein: CSAQGDTQYF.

The V and J genes are TRBV13 and TRBJ2-7, with TRBD2 matching over 7 bases. The CDR3 contains 15 residues. The germline CDR1 and CDR2 sequences are PRHDT and FYEKMQ (reference sequence). After removal of 5 bases from V and 0 bases from J, the junction contained 7 bases not matched to a gene. The CDR3 reads CASSRVGGPSYEQYF. The DNA for the CDR3 is TGTGCCAGCAGCCGGGTGGGAGGGCCCTCCTACGAGCAGTACTTC.

This clone has a handful of counts. The rearrangement links TRBV28 to TRBJ2-1; TRBD1 aligns across 10 bases. Germline V gives CDR1 MDHEN, CDR2 SYDVKM. With 8 bases clipped from V and 5 bases from J, the junction kept 12 bases outside the gene matches. The CDR3 consists of 16 residues. DNA of the CDR3: TGTGCCAGCGGTGCCTTCGGGACAGGGGTTCACAATGAGCAGTTCTTC. This codes for CASGAFGTGVHNEQFF.

This clone has just one count. V usage is TRBV27 and J usage is TRBJ2-1; D perhaps matches TRBD2 (6 bases). The germline gives CDR1 MNHEY, CDR2 SMNVEV (reference sequence). This CDR3 has 13 amino acids. V was cut by 5 bases and J by 9 bases, with 14 bases left in between. CDR3 DNA: TGTGCCAGCAGTGCGCGGGGACTCACTGAGCAGTTCTTC. Translated, it gives CASSARGLTEQFF.

The chain recombines TRBV5-1 with TRBJ1-1; unclear D gene. The CDR3 covers 17 residues. Per the germline V gene, CDR1 is SGHRS and CDR2 is YFSETQ. Trimming stripped 3 bases from V and 2 bases from J, with 20 bases between. The CDR3 here is CASSSVGIRGDNTEAFF. The CDR3 nucleotides are TGCGCCAGCAGCTCGGTAGGAATCCGGGGAGACAACACTGAAGCTTTCTTT.

As to this clone: At one end the junction does not follow the germline gene, possibly because of a read error. The chain joins TRBV11-1 to TRBJ2-4; perhaps TRBD2 as D (6 bases). This CDR3 comprises 16 residues. Germline V gives CDR1 SGHAT, CDR2 FQDESV (reference sequence). CDR3 region: CASSLAPFGGENSQYF. CDR3 bases: TGTGCCAGCAGCTTAGCTCCTTTTGGCGGGGAAAACAGTCAGTACTTC.